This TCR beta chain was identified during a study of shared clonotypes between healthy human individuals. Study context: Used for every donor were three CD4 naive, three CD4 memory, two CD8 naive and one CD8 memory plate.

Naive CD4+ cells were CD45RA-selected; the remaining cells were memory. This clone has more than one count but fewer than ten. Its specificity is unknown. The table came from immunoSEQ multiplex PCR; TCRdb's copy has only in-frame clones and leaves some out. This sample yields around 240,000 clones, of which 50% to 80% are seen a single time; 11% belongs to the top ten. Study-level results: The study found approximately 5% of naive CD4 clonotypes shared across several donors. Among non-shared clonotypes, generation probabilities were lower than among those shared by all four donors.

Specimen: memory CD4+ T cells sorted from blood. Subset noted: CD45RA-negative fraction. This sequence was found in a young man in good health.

The CDR3 reads CASSESGRDIQYF. CDR3 in DNA: TGTGCCAGTAGTGAAAGCGGGAGGGACATTCAGTACTTC. The chain links TRBV19 to TRBJ2-4; 10 bases fit TRBD2. J lost 8 bases, V lost 5 bases, and 3 bases had no gene match. This CDR3 comprises 13 residues. Germline values: CDR1 LNHDA, CDR2 SQIVND (reference sequence).